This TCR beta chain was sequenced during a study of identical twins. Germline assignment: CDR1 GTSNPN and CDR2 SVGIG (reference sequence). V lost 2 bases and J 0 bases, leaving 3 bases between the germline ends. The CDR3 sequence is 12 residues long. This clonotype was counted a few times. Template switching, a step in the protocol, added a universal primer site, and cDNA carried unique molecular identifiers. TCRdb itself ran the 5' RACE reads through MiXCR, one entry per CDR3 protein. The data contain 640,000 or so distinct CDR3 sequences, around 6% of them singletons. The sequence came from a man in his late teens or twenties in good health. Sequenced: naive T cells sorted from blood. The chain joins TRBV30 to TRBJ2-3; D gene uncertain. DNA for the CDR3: TGTGCCTGGAGTTGGAGCACAGATACGCAGTATTTT. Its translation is CAWSWSTDTQYF.